The T cell receptor (beta chain) under discussion was sequenced for a study of blood T cell repertoires in COVID-19. The assay was immunoSEQ multiplex PCR, and TCRdb's table has in-frame clones only and misses some. The sample has some 260,000 clones; around 80% are singletons. V lost 5 bases to trimming and J lost 7 bases; unmatched junction nucleotides: 8. CDR1 KGHDR and CDR2 SFDVKD come from the germline V gene. This CDR3 spans 15 amino acids. All enrollees were about 18 to 90 years old and from approximately 24 US areas. Membership in each cohort depended on participant-reported clinical history. The chain employs TRBV24-1 and TRBJ2-2; 8 positions match TRBD1. The sequenced sample was PBMCs or T cells enriched from blood (not recorded which). The clonotype comes from a young man with acute COVID-19. CDR3 amino acids: CATSASGGEGGELFF. CDR3 DNA sequence: TGTGCCACCAGTGCGTCAGGGGGCGAAGGCGGGGAGCTGTTTTTT.